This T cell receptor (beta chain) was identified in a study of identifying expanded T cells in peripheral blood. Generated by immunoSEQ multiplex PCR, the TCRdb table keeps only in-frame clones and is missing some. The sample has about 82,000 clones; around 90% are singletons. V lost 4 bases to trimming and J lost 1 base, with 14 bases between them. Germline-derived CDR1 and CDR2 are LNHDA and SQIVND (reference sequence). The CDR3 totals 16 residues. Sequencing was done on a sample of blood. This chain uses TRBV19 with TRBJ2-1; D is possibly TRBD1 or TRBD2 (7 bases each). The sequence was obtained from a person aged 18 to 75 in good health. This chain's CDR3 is CASSTQGGGSYNEQFF. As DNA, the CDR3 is TGTGCCAGTAGTACCCAGGGGGGAGGGTCCTACAATGAGCAGTTCTTC.